This T cell receptor (beta chain) was captured by sequencing in a study of shared clonotypes between healthy human individuals. With 5 bases removed from V and 2 bases from J, the gap between germline ends came to 13 bases. CDR1 and CDR2 (germline): SGHVS, FNYEAQ. This CDR3 is built from 16 residues. Deep-level assay runs were performed. Method: immunoSEQ multiplex PCR; TCRdb's copy keeps in-frame clones and lacks some. The sample carries around 100,000 clones, roughly 69% recorded once. In its sample, this clone was seen a few times. The specimen was memory CD8+ T cells sorted from blood. Subset defined: CD45RO+ cells pooled with CCR7-negative TemRA cells. The V and J genes are TRBV7-6 and TRBJ2-6; possible D gene TRBD2, 6 bases. This receptor was identified in a young man in good health. Here the CDR3 reads CASSLTGGPGANVLTF. CDR3 nucleotide sequence: TGTGCCAGCAGCCTAACCGGGGGACCTGGGGCCAACGTCCTGACTTTC.